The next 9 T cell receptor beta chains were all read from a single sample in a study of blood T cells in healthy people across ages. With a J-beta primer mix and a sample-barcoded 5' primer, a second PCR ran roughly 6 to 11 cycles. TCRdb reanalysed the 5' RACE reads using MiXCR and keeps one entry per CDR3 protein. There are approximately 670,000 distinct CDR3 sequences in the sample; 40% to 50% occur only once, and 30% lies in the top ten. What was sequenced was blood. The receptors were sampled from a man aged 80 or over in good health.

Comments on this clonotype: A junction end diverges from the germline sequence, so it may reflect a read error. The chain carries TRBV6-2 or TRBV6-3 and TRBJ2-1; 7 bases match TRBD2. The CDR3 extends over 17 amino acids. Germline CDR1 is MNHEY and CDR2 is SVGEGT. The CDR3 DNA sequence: TGTGCCTGCAGTCCGCCGTGGGCGCGGGAGAGTTACAATGAGCAGTTCTTC. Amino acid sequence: CACSPPWARESYNEQFF.

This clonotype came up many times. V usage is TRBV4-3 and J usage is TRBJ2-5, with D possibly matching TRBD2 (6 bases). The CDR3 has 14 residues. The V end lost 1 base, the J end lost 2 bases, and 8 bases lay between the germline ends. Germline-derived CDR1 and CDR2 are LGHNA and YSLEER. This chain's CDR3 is CASSQGTTQETQYF. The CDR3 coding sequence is TGCGCCAGCAGCCAAGGGACTACGCAAGAGACCCAGTACTTC.

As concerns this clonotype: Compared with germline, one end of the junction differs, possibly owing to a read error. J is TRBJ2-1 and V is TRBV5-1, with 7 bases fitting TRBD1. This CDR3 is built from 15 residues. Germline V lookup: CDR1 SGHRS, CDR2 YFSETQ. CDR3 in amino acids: CASSHGTDTHNEQFF. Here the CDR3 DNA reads TGTGCCAGCAGCCACGGGACAGATACCCACAATGAGCAGTTCTTC.

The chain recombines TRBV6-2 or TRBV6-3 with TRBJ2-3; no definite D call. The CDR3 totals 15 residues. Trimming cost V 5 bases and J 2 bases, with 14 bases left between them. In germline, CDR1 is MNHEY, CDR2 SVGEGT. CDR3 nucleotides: TGTGCCAGCAGTACCGGGTCCGTCTACACAGATACGCAGTATTTT. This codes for CASSTGSVYTDTQYF.

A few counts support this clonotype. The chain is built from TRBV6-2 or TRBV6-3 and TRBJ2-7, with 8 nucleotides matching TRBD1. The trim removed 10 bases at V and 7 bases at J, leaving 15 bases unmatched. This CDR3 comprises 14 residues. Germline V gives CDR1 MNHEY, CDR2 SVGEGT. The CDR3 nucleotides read TGTGCCATCGACCGCGGAGGACAGGGATTTGAGCAGTACTTC. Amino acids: CAIDRGGQGFEQYF.

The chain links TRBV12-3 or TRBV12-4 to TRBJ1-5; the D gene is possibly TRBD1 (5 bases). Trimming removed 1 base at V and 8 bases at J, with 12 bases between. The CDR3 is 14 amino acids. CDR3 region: CASSLVRGSKPQHF. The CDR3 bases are TGTGCCAGCAGTTTAGTAAGGGGATCGAAGCCCCAGCATTTT.

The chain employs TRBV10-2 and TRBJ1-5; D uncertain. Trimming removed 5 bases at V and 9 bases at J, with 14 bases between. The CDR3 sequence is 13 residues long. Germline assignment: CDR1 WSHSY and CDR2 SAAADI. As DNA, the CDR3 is TGCGCCAGCAGTTCGGCCCAAGATAGGCCCCAGCATTTT. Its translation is CASSSAQDRPQHF.

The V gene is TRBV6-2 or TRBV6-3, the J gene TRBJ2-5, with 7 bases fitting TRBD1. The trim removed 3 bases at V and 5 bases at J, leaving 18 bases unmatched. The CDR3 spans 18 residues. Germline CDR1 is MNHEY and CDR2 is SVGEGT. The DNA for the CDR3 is TGTGCCAGCAGTTATAGGCCAGGGGGTTACACTGGAAGGGAGACCCAGTACTTC. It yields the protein CASSYRPGGYTGRETQYF.

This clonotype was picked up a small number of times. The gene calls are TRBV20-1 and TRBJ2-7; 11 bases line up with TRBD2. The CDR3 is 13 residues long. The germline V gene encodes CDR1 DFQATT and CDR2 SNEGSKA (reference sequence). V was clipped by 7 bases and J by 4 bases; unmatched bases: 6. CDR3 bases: TGCAGTGTTTCGGGACTAGCGGCTTACGAGCAGTACTTC. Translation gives CSVSGLAAYEQYF.